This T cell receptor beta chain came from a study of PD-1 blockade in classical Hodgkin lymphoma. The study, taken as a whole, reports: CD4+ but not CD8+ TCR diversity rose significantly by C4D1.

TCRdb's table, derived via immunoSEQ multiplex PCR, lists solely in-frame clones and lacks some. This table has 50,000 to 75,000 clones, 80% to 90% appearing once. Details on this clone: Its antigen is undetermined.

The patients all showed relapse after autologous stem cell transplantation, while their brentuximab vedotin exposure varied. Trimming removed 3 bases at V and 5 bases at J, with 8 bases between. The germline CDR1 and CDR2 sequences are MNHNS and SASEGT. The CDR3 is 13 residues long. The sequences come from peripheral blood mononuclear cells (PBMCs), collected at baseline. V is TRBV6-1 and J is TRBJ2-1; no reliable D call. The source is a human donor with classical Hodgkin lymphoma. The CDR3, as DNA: TGTGCCAGCAGTGAGGTATGGGACAATGAGCAGTTCTTC. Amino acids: CASSEVWDNEQFF.